Below, 25 T cell receptor beta chains from the same sample are listed, as sequenced in a study of shared clonotypes between healthy human individuals. Clones were sequenced by immunoSEQ multiplex PCR, and TCRdb holds only the in-frame ones, with some missing. Here the sample spans 950,000 to 1,300,000 clones, roughly 70% being singletons. The sample comprised memory CD4+ T cells sorted from blood. Described subset: CD45RA-negative fraction. These receptor sequences come from a man younger than 35 in good health.

On this clone itself: The sample carries other DNA sequences with the same CDR3. This CDR3 is CASSGEGTEAFF. The CDR3 region has the DNA TGCGCCAGCAGCGGGGAGGGCACTGAAGCTTTCTTT. V usage is TRBV5-1 and J usage is TRBJ1-1; D gene unclear. The CDR3 contains 12 residues. In germline, CDR1 is SGHRS, CDR2 YFSETQ. Deletions cut 4 bases from V and 4 bases from J, with 8 bases between.

Turning to this clone: Distinct nucleotide sequences in the sample also encode this CDR3. The chain couples TRBV7-2 to TRBJ2-4; D might be TRBD1 (7 bases). The CDR3 has 14 amino acids. V was pared by 1 base and J by 7 bases, with 11 bases between. CDR1 SGHTA and CDR2 FQGNSA come from the germline V gene. In DNA, the CDR3 is TGTGCCAGCAGCTTAGGTTCAGGGGGGAACATTCAGTACTTC. The encoded protein is CASSLGSGGNIQYF.

CDR3 sequence: CAWEGGRGETQYF. Here the CDR3 DNA reads TGTGCCTGGGAAGGGGGACGGGGAGAGACCCAGTACTTC. The rearrangement links TRBV30 to TRBJ2-5, with D possibly matching TRBD1 (6 bases). Trimming took off 5 bases at V and 4 bases at J, with 14 bases between the two ends. Per germline, CDR1 GTSNPN and CDR2 SVGIG (reference sequence). The CDR3 totals 13 residues.

In this sample, this clone turned up a few times. The CDR3 DNA reads as TGTGCCAGCAGCTTGCGAACTAGCGGGAACACCGGGGAGCTGTTTTTT. This gives the protein CASSLRTSGNTGELFF. The gene calls are TRBV7-8 and TRBJ2-2, with 8 nucleotides matching TRBD2. The trim removed 3 bases at V and 1 base at J, leaving 4 bases unmatched. The CDR3 length is 16 residues. The germline V gene encodes CDR1 SGHVS and CDR2 FQNEAQ. The entire variable domain, with the rest obtained from reference TRBV7-8 and TRBJ2-2, is as follows: GAGVSQSPRYKVAKRGQDVALRCDPISGHVSLFWYQQALGQGPEFLTYFQNEAQLDKSGLPSDRFFAERPEGSVSTLKIQRTQQEDSAVYLCASSLRTSGNTGELFFGEGSRLTVL.

This rearrangement joins TRBV5-1 to TRBJ1-4, with 9 bases lining up with TRBD1. CDR3 length: 15 residues. Germline lookup yields CDR1 SGHRS and CDR2 YFSETQ. With V trimmed by 4 bases and J by 5 bases, 6 bases remained unmatched. This CDR3 is CASSSRQGGNEKLFF. The CDR3 coding sequence is TGCGCCAGCAGCAGCCGACAGGGGGGAAATGAAAAACTGTTTTTT.

This clone was detected once. This chain connects TRBV9 to TRBJ2-7; D is perhaps TRBD2 (6 bases). This CDR3 is 15 amino acids long. CDR1 SGDLS and CDR2 YYNGEE come from the germline V gene. The V end lost 0 bases, the J end lost 4 bases, and 14 bases lay between the germline ends. CDR3 protein: CASSVGGGVGYEQYF. The CDR3 DNA follows: TGTGCCAGCAGCGTAGGCGGCGGGGTAGGATACGAGCAGTACTTC.

This clone appeared a few times. The chain employs TRBV11-3 and TRBJ2-3, with 8 positions matching TRBD1. Per the germline V gene, CDR1 is SGHNT and CDR2 is YENEEA. The CDR3 has 15 amino acids. J lost 4 bases, V lost 2 bases, and 5 bases had no gene match. DNA for the CDR3: TGTGCCAGCAGCTTAAGTGGACAGGGTCCAGATACGCAGTATTTT. Amino acids: CASSLSGQGPDTQYF.

The chain links TRBV9 to TRBJ2-3; D unresolved. Trimming stripped 4 bases from V and 4 bases from J, with 13 bases between. CDR3 length equals 14 residues. The germline gives CDR1 SGDLS, CDR2 YYNGEE. Written as DNA, the CDR3 is TGTGCCAGCAGCCCCCGAATGGGGTCAGATACGCAGTATTTT. Protein sequence: CASSPRMGSDTQYF.

This clone was counted only a few times. The chain combines TRBV30 with TRBJ1-1; D is possibly TRBD1 (6 bases). Germline V gene data show CDR1 as GTSNPN and CDR2 as SVGIG (reference sequence). CDR3 length equals 12 residues. V lost 7 bases and J lost 0, with 9 bases in between. CDR3 DNA sequence: TGTGCCTCGGGGGGGCTGAACACTGAAGCTTTCTTT. This gives the protein CASGGLNTEAFF.

The V gene is TRBV4-2, the J gene TRBJ1-2, with D possibly being TRBD1 (5 bases). Germline assignment: CDR1 LGHNA and CDR2 YNFKEQ. V lost 1 base and J 8 bases, leaving 17 bases between the germline ends. The CDR3 totals 15 residues. The CDR3: CASSQVLSGTDGYTF. The CDR3 region has the DNA TGTGCCAGCAGCCAAGTTCTTTCCGGGACCGACGGCTACACCTTC.

V and J are TRBV11-3 and TRBJ2-6; 10 bases map to TRBD1. The germline CDR1 and CDR2 sequences are SGHNT and YENEEA. The CDR3 is 16 residues long. V shed 5 bases, J shed 2 bases, and the junction held 3 bases outside the gene matches. CDR3 protein: CASSPGTGAGANVLTF. Here the CDR3 DNA reads TGTGCCAGCAGCCCAGGGACAGGGGCTGGGGCCAACGTCCTGACTTTC.

The DNA of the CDR3 is TGTGCCAGCAGTGAACCGGCCCGGAACTATGGCTACACCTTC. It encodes CASSEPARNYGYTF. V gene TRBV2 combines with J gene TRBJ1-2, with D unclear. The CDR3 loop spans 14 amino acids. The germline CDR1 and CDR2 sequences are SNHLY and FYNNEI. Trimming took 2 bases from V and 2 from J, leaving 9 bases between them.

This chain links TRBV5-6 with TRBJ1-2, with 10 bases identical to TRBD1. The CDR3 consists of 15 residues. After removal of 7 bases from V and 5 bases from J, the junction contained 11 bases not matched to a gene. Germline V CDR1 and CDR2: SGHDT, YYEEEE. The CDR3 is CASLSRDRGVYGYTF. The CDR3 DNA is TGTGCCAGCTTGTCGCGGGACAGGGGCGTATATGGCTACACCTTC.

The chain has TRBV28 and TRBJ1-6; D gene ambiguous. The V gene lost 2 bases and the J gene lost 7 bases, with 12 bases spanning the gap. This CDR3 spans 15 amino acids. Germline-derived CDR1 and CDR2 are MDHEN and SYDVKM. Here the CDR3 reads CASSLVGYLNSPLHF. DNA of the CDR3: TGTGCCAGCAGTTTAGTCGGATACTTAAATTCACCCCTCCACTTT. Complete variable domain (other parts from reference TRBV28 and TRBJ1-6): DVKVTQSSRYLVKRTGEKVFLECVQDMDHENMFWYRQDPGLGLRLIYFSYDVKMKEKGDIPEGYSVSREKKERFSLILESASTNQTSMYLCASSLVGYLNSPLHFGNGTRLTVT.

The gene calls are TRBV5-8 and TRBJ1-3; D is perhaps TRBD1 (5 bases). Trimming shortened V by 7 bases and J by 0 bases, and 11 bases separated the two germline ends. The CDR3 runs to 14 residues. The germline CDR1 and CDR2 sequences are SGHTS and YDEGEE. The CDR3 region has the DNA TGTGCCAGCGGAGGTGACAGCTCTGGAAACACCATATATTTT. Its translation is CASGGDSSGNTIYF.

The rearrangement uses TRBV4-1 and TRBJ2-7; 8 nucleotides match TRBD1. The CDR3 has 14 amino acids. With V trimmed by 4 bases and J by 3 bases, 5 bases remained unmatched. Germline values: CDR1 MGHRA, CDR2 YSYEKL. CDR3: CASSRGQGNYEQYF. DNA of the CDR3: TGCGCCAGCAGCCGCGGACAGGGAAACTACGAGCAGTACTTC.

This clone has only a few counts. This sample includes further DNA sequences coding for the same CDR3. This sequence joins TRBV5-1 and TRBJ1-5, with D possibly TRBD1 on 5 matching bases. V was trimmed by 0 bases and J by 0 bases, leaving 7 bases between them. The germline V gene has CDR1 SGHRS and CDR2 YFSETQ. This CDR3 region has 15 residues. In DNA, the CDR3 is TGCGCCAGCAGCTTGGACGGGACTAGCAATCAGCCCCAGCATTTT. It yields the protein CASSLDGTSNQPQHF.

The chain links TRBV18 to TRBJ2-7; D gene uncertain. The CDR3 runs 12 residues. Per germline, CDR1 KGHSH and CDR2 LQKENI. The V and J ends lost 3 bases and 3 bases respectively, with 6 bases between them. CDR3 protein: CASSPWDYEQYF. Written as DNA, the CDR3 is TGTGCCAGCTCACCTTGGGACTACGAGCAGTACTTC.

The chain couples TRBV5-5 to TRBJ1-4; D is unclear. Trimming shortened V by 4 bases and J by 0 bases, and 13 bases separated the two germline ends. The CDR3 sequence is 16 residues long. Germline-derived CDR1 and CDR2 are SGHKS and YYEKEE (reference sequence). The CDR3 nucleotides are TGTGCCAGCAGCGAAGGCCCCCGAACAACTAATGAAAAACTGTTTTTT. It specifies CASSEGPRTTNEKLFF.

This rearrangement joins TRBV7-6 to TRBJ2-3; D is possibly TRBD1 (6 bases). Trimming pared 5 bases from V and 5 bases from J, leaving 23 bases between. The CDR3 runs 17 residues. Per the germline V gene, CDR1 is SGHVS and CDR2 is FNYEAQ. For the CDR3, the DNA is TGTGCCAGCAGCATAACCCACAGGGCCTCTGAGGTAGATACGCAGTATTTT. Its translation: CASSITHRASEVDTQYF.

The chain uses TRBV6-1 and TRBJ1-4; D is unclear. V gave up 0 bases and J gave up 8 bases, with 7 bases separating them. CDR3 length: 13 residues. From germline, CDR1 is MNHNS and CDR2 SASEGT. CDR3 coding DNA: TGTGCCAGCAGTGAAGCGCGAAAAGAAAAACTGTTTTTT. It yields the protein CASSEARKEKLFF.

This clone was picked up one time. This chain joins TRBV11-2 and TRBJ2-3; 10 bases map to TRBD2. Trimming removed 5 bases from V and 5 bases from J; junction bases left unmatched: 19. Germline values: CDR1 SGHAT, CDR2 FQNNGV. The length of the CDR3 is 19 residues. CDR3 sequence reads: CASSLGASGGTGVRDTQYF. The CDR3 coding sequence is TGTGCCAGCAGCCTAGGGGCTAGCGGGGGCACTGGGGTTAGAGATACGCAGTATTTT.

Comments on this clone: The same CDR3 is also encoded by other DNA sequences in this sample. CDR3 sequence (DNA): TGCGCCAGCAGCCAACCGGGGACTAGCGGCTACGAGCAGTACTTC. Amino acid sequence: CASSQPGTSGYEQYF. The chain links TRBV4-1 to TRBJ2-7, with 11 positions matching TRBD2. This CDR3 contains 15 residues. V shed 2 bases and J 3 bases; nucleotides not matched to a gene: 3. Germline CDR1 and CDR2: MGHRA and YSYEKL.

Comment on this clone: Within the sample, other DNA sequences also encode this same CDR3. This sequence joins TRBV5-1 and TRBJ2-7; perhaps TRBD1 as D (6 bases). V was pared by 0 bases and J by 1 base, with 8 bases between. The CDR3 covers 14 residues. Germline V gene data show CDR1 as SGHRS and CDR2 as YFSETQ. CDR3 amino acids: CASSLGQVSYEQYF. The CDR3 DNA is TGCGCCAGCAGCTTGGGACAGGTTTCCTACGAGCAGTACTTC.

Regarding this clone: The identical CDR3 is also encoded by other nucleotide sequences in the sample. The CDR3 protein is CASSASPGNSPLHF. CDR3 in DNA: TGTGCCAGCAGTGCCAGCCCAGGGAATTCACCCCTCCACTTT. The V and J genes are TRBV6-4 and TRBJ1-6; weak D call: TRBD1 (5 bases). The germline V gene has CDR1 MRHNA and CDR2 SNTAGT. The CDR3 contains 14 residues. V shed 4 bases and J shed 7 bases, with 11 bases lying between them.